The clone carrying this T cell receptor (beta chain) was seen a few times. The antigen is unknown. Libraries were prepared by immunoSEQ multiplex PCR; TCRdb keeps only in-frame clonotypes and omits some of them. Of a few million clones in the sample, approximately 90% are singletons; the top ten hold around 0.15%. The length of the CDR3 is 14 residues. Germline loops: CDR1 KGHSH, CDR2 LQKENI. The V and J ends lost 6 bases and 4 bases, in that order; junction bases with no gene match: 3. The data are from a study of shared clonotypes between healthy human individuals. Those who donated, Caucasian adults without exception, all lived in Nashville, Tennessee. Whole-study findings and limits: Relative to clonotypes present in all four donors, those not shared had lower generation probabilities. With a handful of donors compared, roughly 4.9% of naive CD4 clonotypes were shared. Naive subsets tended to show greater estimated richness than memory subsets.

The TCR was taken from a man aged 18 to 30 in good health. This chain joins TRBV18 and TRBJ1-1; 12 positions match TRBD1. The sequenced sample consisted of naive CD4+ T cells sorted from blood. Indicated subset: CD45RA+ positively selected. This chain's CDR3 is CASSLGQGATEAFF. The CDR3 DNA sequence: TGTGCCAGCTCTCTGGGACAGGGGGCCACTGAAGCTTTCTTT.